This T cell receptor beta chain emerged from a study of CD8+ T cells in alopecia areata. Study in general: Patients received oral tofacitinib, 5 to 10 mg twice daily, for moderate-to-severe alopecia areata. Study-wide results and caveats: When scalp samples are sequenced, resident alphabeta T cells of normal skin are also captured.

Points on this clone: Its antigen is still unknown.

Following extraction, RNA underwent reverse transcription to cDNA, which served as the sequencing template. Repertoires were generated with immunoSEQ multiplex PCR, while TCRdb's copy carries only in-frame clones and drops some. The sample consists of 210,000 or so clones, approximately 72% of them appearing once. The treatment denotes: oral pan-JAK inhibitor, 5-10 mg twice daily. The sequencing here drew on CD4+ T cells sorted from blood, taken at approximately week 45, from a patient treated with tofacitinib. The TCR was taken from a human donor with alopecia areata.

CDR3 protein: CASSEGTFSYEQYF. In DNA, the CDR3 is TGTGCCAGCAGTGAGGGGACATTCTCCTACGAGCAGTACTTC. This sequence joins TRBV25-1 and TRBJ2-7; maybe TRBD1 (6 bases). The germline V gene encodes CDR1 MGHDK and CDR2 SYGVNS. The CDR3 sequence is 14 residues long. Between the trimmed V and J ends, which lost 3 bases and 0 bases, there was a span of 9 bases.